This T cell receptor beta chain was captured by sequencing in a study of blood T cells in healthy people across ages. The overall study: T cells yielded about one barcoded beta molecule per two cells through template switching.

Study results and caveats: Per million T cells, the diversity of TCR beta decreased roughly linearly as age advanced.

V shed 3 bases and J 4 bases; nucleotides not matched to a gene: 7. The CDR3 has 15 residues. CDR1 and CDR2 from the germline V gene are SGDLS and YYNGEE. A second roughly 6 to 12 cycle PCR used barcoded and J-beta primers. Each cDNA was tagged by a template-switch adaptor containing 12 random nucleotides. TCRdb re-derived calls from the 5' RACE reads in MiXCR, one entry per CDR3 protein. The data show about 1.8 million distinct CDR3 sequences, roughly 50% seen once. Remarks on this clonotype: The antigen is unknown.

The genes are TRBV9 and TRBJ1-2; 9 positions match TRBD1. This TCR was recovered from a woman in her forties in good health. The sequenced sample consisted of blood. This CDR3 reads CASSGSQGASYGYTF. The CDR3 nucleotides are TGTGCCAGCAGCGGATCACAGGGGGCGAGCTATGGCTACACCTTC.